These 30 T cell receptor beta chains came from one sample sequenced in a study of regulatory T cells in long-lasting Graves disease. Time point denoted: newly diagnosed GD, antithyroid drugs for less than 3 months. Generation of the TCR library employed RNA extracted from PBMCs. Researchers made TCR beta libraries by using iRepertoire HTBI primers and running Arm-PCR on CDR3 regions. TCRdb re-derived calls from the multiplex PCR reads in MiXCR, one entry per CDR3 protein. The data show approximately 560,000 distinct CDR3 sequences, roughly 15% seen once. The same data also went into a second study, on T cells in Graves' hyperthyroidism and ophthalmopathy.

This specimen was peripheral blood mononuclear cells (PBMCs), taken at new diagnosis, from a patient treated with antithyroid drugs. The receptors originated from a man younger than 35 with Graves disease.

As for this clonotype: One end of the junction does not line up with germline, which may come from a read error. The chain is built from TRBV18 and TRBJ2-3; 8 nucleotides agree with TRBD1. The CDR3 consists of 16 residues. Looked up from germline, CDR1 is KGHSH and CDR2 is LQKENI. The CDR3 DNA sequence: TGTGCCAGCCCACCACGTCGTAACAGGGGGTTGGATACGCAGTATTTT. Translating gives CASPPRRNRGLDTQYF.

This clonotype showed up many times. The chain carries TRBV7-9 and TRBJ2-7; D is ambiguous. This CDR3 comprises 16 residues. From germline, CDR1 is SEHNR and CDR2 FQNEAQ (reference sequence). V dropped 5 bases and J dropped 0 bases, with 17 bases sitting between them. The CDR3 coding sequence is TGTGCCAGCAGCCCGACCGGGCAGACAACCTCCTACGAGCAGTACTTC. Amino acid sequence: CASSPTGQTTSYEQYF.

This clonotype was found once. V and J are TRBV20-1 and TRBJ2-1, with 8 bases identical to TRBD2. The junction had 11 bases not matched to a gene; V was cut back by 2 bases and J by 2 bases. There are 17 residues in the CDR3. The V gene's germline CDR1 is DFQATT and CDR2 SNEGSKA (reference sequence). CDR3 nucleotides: TGCAGTGCTAGAACGCCCCCGGGACTAGAAACCTACAATGAGCAGTTCTTC. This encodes CSARTPPGLETYNEQFF.

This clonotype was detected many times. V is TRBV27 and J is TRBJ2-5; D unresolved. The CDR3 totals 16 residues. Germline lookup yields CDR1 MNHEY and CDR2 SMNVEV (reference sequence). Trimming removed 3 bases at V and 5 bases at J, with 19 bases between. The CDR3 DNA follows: TGTGCCAGCAGTTTCTCCCGCAGGACCCTGAGGGAGACCCAGTACTTC. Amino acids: CASSFSRRTLRETQYF.

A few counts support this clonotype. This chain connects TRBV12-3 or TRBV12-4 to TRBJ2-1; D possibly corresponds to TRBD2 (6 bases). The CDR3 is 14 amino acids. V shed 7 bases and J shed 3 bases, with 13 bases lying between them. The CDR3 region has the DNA TGTGCCAGCACCATAGTCGGGAGCTACAATGAGCAGTTCTTC. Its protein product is CASTIVGSYNEQFF.

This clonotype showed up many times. The CDR3 DNA reads TGCAGTGCTAATATGGTCACTAGCTCCTACGAGCAGTACTTC. Translated, it gives CSANMVTSSYEQYF. The chain combines TRBV20-1 with TRBJ2-7; TRBD2 is a possible D gene (5 bases). V was cut by 4 bases and J by 0 bases, with 13 bases left in between. The CDR3 runs to 14 residues. The germline V gene encodes CDR1 DFQATT and CDR2 SNEGSKA (reference sequence).

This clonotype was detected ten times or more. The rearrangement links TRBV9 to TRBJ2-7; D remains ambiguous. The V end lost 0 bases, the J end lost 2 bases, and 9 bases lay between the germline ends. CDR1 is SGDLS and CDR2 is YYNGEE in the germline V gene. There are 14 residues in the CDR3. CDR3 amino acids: CASSVAVSAYEQYF. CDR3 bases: TGTGCCAGCAGCGTAGCTGTCAGCGCCTACGAGCAGTACTTC.

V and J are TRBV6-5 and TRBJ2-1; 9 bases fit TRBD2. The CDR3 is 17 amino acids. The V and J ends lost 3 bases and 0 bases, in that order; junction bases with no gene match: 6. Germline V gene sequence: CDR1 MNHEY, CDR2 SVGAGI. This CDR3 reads CASSYSHSGSSYNEQFF. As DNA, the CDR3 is TGTGCCAGCAGTTATTCCCATAGCGGGAGCTCCTACAATGAGCAGTTCTTC.

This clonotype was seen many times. The CDR3 protein is CASSNLGGREIYEQYF. The CDR3 DNA follows: TGTGCCAGCAGCAATCTAGGGGGGCGGGAAATCTACGAGCAGTACTTC. The gene calls are TRBV7-9 and TRBJ2-7, with D perhaps assigned TRBD1 or TRBD2 (6 bases each). The V gene's germline CDR1 is SEHNR and CDR2 FQNEAQ (reference sequence). The CDR3 runs 16 residues. The V end lost 5 bases, the J end lost 3 bases, and 20 bases lay between the germline ends.

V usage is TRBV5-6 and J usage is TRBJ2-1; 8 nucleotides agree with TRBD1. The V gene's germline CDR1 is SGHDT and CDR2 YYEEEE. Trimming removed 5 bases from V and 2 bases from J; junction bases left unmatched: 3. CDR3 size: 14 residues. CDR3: CASSDRGTYNEQFF. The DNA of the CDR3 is TGTGCCAGCAGTGACAGGGGCACCTACAATGAGCAGTTCTTC.

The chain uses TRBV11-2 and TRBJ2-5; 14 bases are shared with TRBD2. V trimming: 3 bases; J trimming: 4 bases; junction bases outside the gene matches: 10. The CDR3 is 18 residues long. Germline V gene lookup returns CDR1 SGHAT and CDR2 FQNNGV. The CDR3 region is CASSFNPRGTSGRETQYF. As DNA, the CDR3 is TGTGCCAGCAGCTTCAACCCGAGAGGGACTAGCGGGAGAGAGACCCAGTACTTC.

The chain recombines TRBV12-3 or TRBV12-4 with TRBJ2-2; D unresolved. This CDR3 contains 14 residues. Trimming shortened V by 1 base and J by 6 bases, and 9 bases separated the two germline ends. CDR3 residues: CASSLDGVAGELFF. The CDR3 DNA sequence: TGTGCCAGCAGTTTAGACGGAGTGGCCGGGGAGCTGTTTTTT.

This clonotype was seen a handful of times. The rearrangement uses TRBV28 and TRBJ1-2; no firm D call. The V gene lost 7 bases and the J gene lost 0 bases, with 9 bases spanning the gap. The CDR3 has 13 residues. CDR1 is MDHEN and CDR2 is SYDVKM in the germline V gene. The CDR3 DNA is TGTGCCAGCACCGTAACAACTAACTATGGCTACACCTTC. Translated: CASTVTTNYGYTF.

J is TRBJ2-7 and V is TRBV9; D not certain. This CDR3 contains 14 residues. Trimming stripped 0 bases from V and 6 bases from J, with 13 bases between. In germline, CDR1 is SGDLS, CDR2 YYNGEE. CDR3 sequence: CASSVEGNLGEQYF. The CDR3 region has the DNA TGTGCCAGCAGCGTAGAAGGGAATCTGGGCGAGCAGTACTTC.

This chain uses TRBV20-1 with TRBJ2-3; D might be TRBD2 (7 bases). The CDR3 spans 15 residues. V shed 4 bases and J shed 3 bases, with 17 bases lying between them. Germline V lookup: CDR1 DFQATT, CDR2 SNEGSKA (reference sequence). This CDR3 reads CSATLGGAGTDTQYF. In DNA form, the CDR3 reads TGCAGTGCTACCCTTGGGGGGGCAGGTACAGATACGCAGTATTTT.

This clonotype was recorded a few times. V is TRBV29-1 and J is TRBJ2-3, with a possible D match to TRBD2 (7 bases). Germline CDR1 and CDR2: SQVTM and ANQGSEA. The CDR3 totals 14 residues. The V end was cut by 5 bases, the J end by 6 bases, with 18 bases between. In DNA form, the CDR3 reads TGCAGCGTTCTCTTAGGGGGGGTTGGCGATACGCAGTATTTT. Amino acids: CSVLLGGVGDTQYF.

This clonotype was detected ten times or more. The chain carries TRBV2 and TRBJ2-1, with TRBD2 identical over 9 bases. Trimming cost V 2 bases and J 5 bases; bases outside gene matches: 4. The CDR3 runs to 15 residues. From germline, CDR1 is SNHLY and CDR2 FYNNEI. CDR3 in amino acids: CASSEWVAGDNEQFF. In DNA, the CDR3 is TGTGCCAGCAGTGAATGGGTAGCGGGAGACAATGAGCAGTTCTTC. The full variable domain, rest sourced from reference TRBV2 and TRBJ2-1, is EPEVTQTPSHQVTQMGQEVILRCVPISNHLYFYWYRQILGQKVEFLVSFYNNEISEKSEIFDDQFSVERPDGSNFTLKIRSTKLEDSAMYFCASSEWVAGDNEQFFGPGTRLTVL.

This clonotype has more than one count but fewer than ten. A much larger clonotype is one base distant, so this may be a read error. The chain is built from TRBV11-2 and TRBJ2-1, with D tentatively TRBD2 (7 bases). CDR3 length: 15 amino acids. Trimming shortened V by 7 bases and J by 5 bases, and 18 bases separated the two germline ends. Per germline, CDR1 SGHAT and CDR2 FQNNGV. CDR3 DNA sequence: TGTGCCAGCACCTGGGGCGGGGGCGGCCACAATGAGCAGTTCTTC. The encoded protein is CASTWGGGGHNEQFF.

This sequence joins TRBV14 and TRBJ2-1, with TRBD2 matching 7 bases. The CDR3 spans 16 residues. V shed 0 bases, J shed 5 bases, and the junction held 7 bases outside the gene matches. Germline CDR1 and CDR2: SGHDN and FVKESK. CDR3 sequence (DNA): TGTGCCAGCAGCCAAGATATAGGACTAGTTCACAATGAGCAGTTCTTC. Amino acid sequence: CASSQDIGLVHNEQFF. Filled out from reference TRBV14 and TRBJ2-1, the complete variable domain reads EAGVTQFPSHSVIEKGQTVTLRCDPISGHDNLYWYRRVMGKEIKFLLHFVKESKQDESGMPNNRFLAERTGGTYSTLKVQPAELEDSGVYFCASSQDIGLVHNEQFFGPGTRLTVL.

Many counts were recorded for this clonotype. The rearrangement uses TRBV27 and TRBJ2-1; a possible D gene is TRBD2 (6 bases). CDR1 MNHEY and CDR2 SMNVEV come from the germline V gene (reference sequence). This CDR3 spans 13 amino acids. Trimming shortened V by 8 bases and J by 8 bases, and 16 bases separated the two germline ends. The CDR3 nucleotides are TGTGCCAGCGGGCTCGGGAGAGGCGATGAGCAGTTCTTC. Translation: CASGLGRGDEQFF.

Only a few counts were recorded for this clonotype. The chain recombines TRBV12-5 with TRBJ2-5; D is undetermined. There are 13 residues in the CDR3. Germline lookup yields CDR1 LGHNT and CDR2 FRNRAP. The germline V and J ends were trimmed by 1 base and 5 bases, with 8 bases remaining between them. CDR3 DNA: TGTGCTAGTGGTTTGGCCCATTCGGAGACCCAGTACTTC. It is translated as CASGLAHSETQYF.

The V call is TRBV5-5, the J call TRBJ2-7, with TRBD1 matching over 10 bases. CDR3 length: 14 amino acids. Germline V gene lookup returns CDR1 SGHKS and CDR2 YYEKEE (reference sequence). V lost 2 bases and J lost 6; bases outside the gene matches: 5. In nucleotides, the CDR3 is TGTGCCAGCAGCTTAAGGACAGGGGGACCCGAGCAGTACTTC. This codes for CASSLRTGGPEQYF.

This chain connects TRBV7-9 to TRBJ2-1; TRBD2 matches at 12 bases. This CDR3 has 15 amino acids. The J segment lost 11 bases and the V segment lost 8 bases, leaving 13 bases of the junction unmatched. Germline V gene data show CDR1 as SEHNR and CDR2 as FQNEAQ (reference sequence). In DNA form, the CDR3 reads TGTGCCAGCTCCCTGACTAGCGGGAGAGGAGATAAGCAGTTCTTC. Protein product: CASSLTSGRGDKQFF.

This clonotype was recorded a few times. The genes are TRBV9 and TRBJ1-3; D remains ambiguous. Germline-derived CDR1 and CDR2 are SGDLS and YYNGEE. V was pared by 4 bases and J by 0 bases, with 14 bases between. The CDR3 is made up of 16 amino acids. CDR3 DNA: TGTGCCAGCAGCCTTCTCCAGGAAAGCTCTGGAAACACCATATATTTT. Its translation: CASSLLQESSGNTIYF.

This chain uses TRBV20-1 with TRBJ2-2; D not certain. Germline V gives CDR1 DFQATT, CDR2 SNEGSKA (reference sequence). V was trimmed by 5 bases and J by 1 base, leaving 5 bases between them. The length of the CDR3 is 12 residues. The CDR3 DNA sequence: TGCAGTGCTGACAAGAACACCGGGGAGCTGTTTTTT. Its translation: CSADKNTGELFF.

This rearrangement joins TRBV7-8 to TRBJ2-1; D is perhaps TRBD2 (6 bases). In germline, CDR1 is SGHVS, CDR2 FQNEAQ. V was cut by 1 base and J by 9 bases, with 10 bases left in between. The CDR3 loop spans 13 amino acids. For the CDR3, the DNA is TGTGCCAGCAGCTTAGATCGGGGGTTTGAGCAGTTCTTC. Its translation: CASSLDRGFEQFF. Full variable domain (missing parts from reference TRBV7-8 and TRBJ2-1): GAGVSQSPRYKVAKRGQDVALRCDPISGHVSLFWYQQALGQGPEFLTYFQNEAQLDKSGLPSDRFFAERPEGSVSTLKIQRTQQEDSAVYLCASSLDRGFEQFFGPGTRLTVL.

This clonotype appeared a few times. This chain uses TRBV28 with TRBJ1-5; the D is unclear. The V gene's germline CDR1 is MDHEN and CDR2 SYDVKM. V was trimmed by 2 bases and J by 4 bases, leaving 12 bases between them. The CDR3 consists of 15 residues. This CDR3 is CASSLPPSGNQPQHF. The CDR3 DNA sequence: TGTGCCAGCAGTTTACCCCCCTCGGGGAATCAGCCCCAGCATTTT.

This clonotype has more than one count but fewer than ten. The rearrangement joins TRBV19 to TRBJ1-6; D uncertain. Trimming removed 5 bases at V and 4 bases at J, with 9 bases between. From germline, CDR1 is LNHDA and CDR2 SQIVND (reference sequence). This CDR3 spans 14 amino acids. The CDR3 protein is CASSPGFYNSPLHF. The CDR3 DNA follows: TGTGCCAGTAGTCCGGGATTTTATAATTCACCCCTCCACTTT.

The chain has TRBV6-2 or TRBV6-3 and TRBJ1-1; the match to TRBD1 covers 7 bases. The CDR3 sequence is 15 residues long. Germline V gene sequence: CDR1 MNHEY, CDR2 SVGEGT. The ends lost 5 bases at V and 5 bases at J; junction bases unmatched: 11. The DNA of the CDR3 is TGTGCCAGCAGTGACAGGGTTCCTCTAAAGACTGAAGCTTTCTTT. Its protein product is CASSDRVPLKTEAFF.

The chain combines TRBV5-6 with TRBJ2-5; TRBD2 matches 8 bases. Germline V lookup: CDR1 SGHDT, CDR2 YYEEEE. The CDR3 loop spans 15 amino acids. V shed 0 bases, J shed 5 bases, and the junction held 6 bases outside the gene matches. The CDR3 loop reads CASSLDSGTWETQYF. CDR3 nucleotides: TGTGCCAGCAGCTTGGATAGCGGGACTTGGGAGACCCAGTACTTC.